This T cell receptor beta chain was documented in a study of blood T cell repertoires in COVID-19. Across the whole study: Italy, Spain and the United States were the sources of the convalescent and acute COVID-19 samples. Sample material is recorded as cDNA or gDNA derived from T cells, B-cell-depleted T cells, or PBMCs.

Authors' analysis steps: Estimated nucleated cell counts came from reference gene primer amplification. The repertoire was sequenced with immunoSEQ multiplex PCR; TCRdb's copy has only in-frame clones and lacks some. D and trimming were read from the DNA, whereas the V and J calls and clone size are those reported in that table. The data hold about 440,000 clones, with about 89% observed a single time. V lost 4 bases to trimming and J lost 2 bases, with 10 bases between them. The CDR3 runs 14 residues. Germline V gene sequence: CDR1 MRHNA, CDR2 SNTAGT. The receptor was isolated from a woman aged 30 to 39 with acute or convalescent COVID-19. The source material was peripheral blood. This rearrangement joins TRBV6-4 to TRBJ2-3; weak D call: TRBD2 (6 bases). DNA for the CDR3: TGTGCCAGCAGTGCTGGACTATCCACAGATACGCAGTATTTT. This encodes CASSAGLSTDTQYF.